The 21 T cell receptor beta chains in this list originate from one sample, sequenced in a study of OX40 agonist ivuxolimab in advanced cancers. Assay: immunoSEQ multiplex PCR; the TCRdb copy retains only in-frame clones and omits some. The data show 9,500 to 14,000 clones, 70% to 80% seen once. Sequences were derived from CD4+ or CD8+ T cells sorted from blood, sampled in a trial of the OX40 agonist ivuxolimab. Source of these receptors: an adult with an advanced solid tumor such as melanoma, head and neck, liver or kidney cancer.

This clone was observed a handful of times. The chain employs TRBV7-8 and TRBJ2-2, with 12 bases matching TRBD2. With 5 bases clipped from V and 9 bases from J, the junction kept 16 bases outside the gene matches. The CDR3 spans 18 residues. Germline-derived CDR1 and CDR2 are SGHVS and FQNEAQ. In DNA, the CDR3 is TGTGCCAGCAGCCCCGCGAGGATCCTAGCGGGAGGGGGTTGGGAGCTGTTTTTT. Its translation is CASSPARILAGGGWELFF.

The gene calls are TRBV27 and TRBJ1-1, with no clear D. The CDR3 consists of 14 residues. CDR1 and CDR2 (germline): MNHEY, SMNVEV (reference sequence). V gave up 0 bases and J gave up 1 base, with 6 bases separating them. The CDR3 region has the DNA TGTGCCAGCAGTTTATCACGGACGAACACTGAAGCTTTCTTT. This codes for CASSLSRTNTEAFF.

The V and J genes are TRBV7-3 and TRBJ2-3; TRBD1 might be the D (5 bases). V gave up 1 base and J gave up 5 bases, with 10 bases separating them. Germline loops: CDR1 SGHTA, CDR2 FQGTGA. The CDR3 runs 14 residues. The CDR3 nucleotides read TGTGCCAGCAGCTTAAACCCGACAGTAGATACGCAGTATTTT. Amino acid sequence: CASSLNPTVDTQYF.

The chain employs TRBV11-2 and TRBJ2-7, with 7 bases that match TRBD1. CDR1 and CDR2 from the germline V gene are SGHAT and FQNNGV. V trimming: 5 bases; J trimming: 5 bases; junction bases outside the gene matches: 18. The length of the CDR3 is 17 residues. The CDR3 coding sequence is TGTGCCAGCAGCCCACCAGACAGGGTGTGGGGTCACAACGAGCAGTACTTC. This encodes CASSPPDRVWGHNEQYF.

The chain links TRBV4-2 to TRBJ2-7; D assignment may be TRBD1 or TRBD2 (6 bases each). The V gene lost 5 bases and the J gene lost 3 bases, with 17 bases spanning the gap. CDR3 size: 15 residues. The V gene's germline CDR1 is LGHNA and CDR2 YNFKEQ. CDR3 DNA: TGTGCCAGCAGCTTAGGAGGGGGTGTGAGCTACGAGCAGTACTTC. Its protein is CASSLGGGVSYEQYF.

The chain joins TRBV5-4 to TRBJ2-3; possibly TRBD1 for D (6 bases). The V and J ends lost 0 bases and 2 bases respectively, with 16 bases between them. This CDR3 contains 17 residues. Germline assignment: CDR1 SGHNT and CDR2 YYREEE (reference sequence). CDR3 sequence (DNA): TGTGCCAGCAGCTTGGAGGCAGGGGCGTCATTCACAGATACGCAGTATTTT. Protein: CASSLEAGASFTDTQYF. Supplemented by reference TRBV5-4 and TRBJ2-3, the full variable domain reads ETGVTQSPTHLIKTRGQQVTLRCSSQSGHNTVSWYQQALGQGPQFIFQYYREEENGRGNFPPRFSGLQFPNYSSELNVNALELDDSALYLCASSLEAGASFTDTQYFGPGTRLTVL.

The chain couples TRBV6-5 to TRBJ2-3; 8 bases match TRBD1. In germline, CDR1 is MNHEY, CDR2 SVGAGI. CDR3 size: 16 residues. With V trimmed by 0 bases and J by 0 bases, 2 bases remained unmatched. CDR3 nucleotides: TGTGCCAGCAGTTACTCAGGACAGGGCAGCACAGATACGCAGTATTTT. Amino acids: CASSYSGQGSTDTQYF.

This clone appeared a single time. J is TRBJ2-3 and V is TRBV7-9; D gene ambiguous. The V end lost 7 bases, the J end lost 4 bases, and 6 bases lay between the germline ends. In germline, CDR1 is SEHNR, CDR2 FQNEAQ (reference sequence). This CDR3 has 11 amino acids. In DNA form, the CDR3 reads TGTGCCAGCACGACACCAGATACGCAGTATTTT. It codes for CASTTPDTQYF.

This rearrangement joins TRBV11-2 to TRBJ2-1; a weak D match, TRBD2 (6 bases). The V end was cut by 3 bases, the J end by 11 bases, with 17 bases between. The germline V gene encodes CDR1 SGHAT and CDR2 FQNNGV. CDR3 length: 14 residues. The CDR3 protein is CASSFNRDFEQQFF. CDR3 in DNA: TGTGCCAGCAGCTTCAACCGGGACTTCGAGCAGCAGTTCTTC. Supplemented by reference TRBV11-2 and TRBJ2-1, the full variable domain reads EAGVAQSPRYKIIEKRQSVAFWCNPISGHATLYWYQQILGQGPKLLIQFQNNGVVDDSQLPKDRFSAERLKGVDSTLKIQPAKLEDSAVYLCASSFNRDFEQQFFGPGTRLTVL.

In its sample, this clone was seen once. The chain is built from TRBV5-5 and TRBJ1-4; tentative D call: TRBD1 (5 bases). Germline V gene sequence: CDR1 SGHKS, CDR2 YYEKEE (reference sequence). The ends were cut back, 1 base at V and 0 bases at J, with 10 bases in the middle. This CDR3 is 16 amino acids long. The CDR3 nucleotides are TGTGCCAGCAGCTTGAGAGGGGATGCAACTAATGAAAAACTGTTTTTT. It yields the protein CASSLRGDATNEKLFF.

This clone was counted between two and nine times. The genes are TRBV7-6 and TRBJ2-7; D not certain. CDR3 length: 14 amino acids. Germline V CDR1 and CDR2: SGHVS, FNYEAQ. V was clipped by 3 bases and J by 4 bases, with 13 bases between them. CDR3 in DNA: TGTGCCAGCAGCTTTAGTGGTACCCTATACGAGCAGTACTTC. Residues: CASSFSGTLYEQYF.

The V and J genes are TRBV29-1 and TRBJ2-1; 14 nucleotides align to TRBD2. J was trimmed by 0 bases and V by 6 bases; bases with no gene match: 4. The CDR3 spans 16 residues. CDR1 SQVTM and CDR2 ANQGSEA come from the germline V gene. CDR3 in amino acids: CSVVGTSGSSYNEQFF. CDR3 bases: TGCAGCGTAGTGGGGACTAGCGGGAGCTCCTACAATGAGCAGTTCTTC.

The V call is TRBV6-4, the J call TRBJ2-3; unclear D gene. The germline V and J ends were trimmed by 3 bases and 0 bases, with 7 bases remaining between them. Germline CDR1 is MRHNA and CDR2 is SNTAGT. The CDR3 consists of 14 residues. CDR3 loop: CASSEYDSTDTQYF. The CDR3 DNA reads TGTGCCAGCAGTGAATATGACAGCACAGATACGCAGTATTTT.

The rearrangement links TRBV10-3 to TRBJ1-1; D gene unclear. Trimming pared 0 bases from V and 6 bases from J, leaving 17 bases between. This CDR3 is built from 16 residues. Germline values: CDR1 ENHRY, CDR2 SYGVKD. CDR3 residues: CAISESKWTGMAEAFF. The CDR3, as DNA: TGTGCCATCAGTGAGTCGAAATGGACGGGAATGGCTGAAGCTTTCTTT.

V usage is TRBV30 and J usage is TRBJ1-3; D unresolved. Germline V gives CDR1 GTSNPN, CDR2 SVGIG (reference sequence). This CDR3 is built from 13 residues. V lost 3 bases to trimming and J lost 4 bases, with 10 bases between them. CDR3 in amino acids: CAWSAPSGNTIYF. In nucleotides, the CDR3 is TGTGCCTGGAGCGCCCCGAGCGGAAACACCATATATTTT.

This chain links TRBV27 with TRBJ1-1; 9 bases agree with TRBD1. The CDR3 spans 15 residues. CDR1 is MNHEY, CDR2 SMNVEV, per germline (reference sequence). The junction had 3 bases not matched to a gene; V was cut back by 4 bases and J by 0 bases. CDR3 loop: CASSSGQGMNTEAFF. The CDR3 bases are TGTGCCAGCAGTTCTGGACAGGGGATGAACACTGAAGCTTTCTTT.

The chain employs TRBV27 and TRBJ1-1; 9 nucleotides align to TRBD1. This CDR3 is built from 15 residues. The trim removed 2 bases at V and 3 bases at J, leaving 4 bases unmatched. CDR1 MNHEY and CDR2 SMNVEV come from the germline V gene (reference sequence). In DNA, the CDR3 is TGTGCCAGCAGTTTAGTCCGGGACAGGGACACTGAAGCTTTCTTT. Amino acids: CASSLVRDRDTEAFF.

V is TRBV7-9 and J is TRBJ2-1; 8 bases match TRBD2. The CDR3 consists of 17 residues. The V gene's germline CDR1 is SEHNR and CDR2 FQNEAQ (reference sequence). V lost 5 bases and J lost 5; bases outside the gene matches: 14. This CDR3 is CASSAGGAGGLNNEQFF. The CDR3 nucleotides are TGTGCCAGCAGCGCAGGAGGGGCGGGGGGCCTAAACAATGAGCAGTTCTTC.

The rearrangement links TRBV7-9 to TRBJ2-5; D is uncertain. The CDR3 consists of 16 residues. CDR1 SEHNR and CDR2 FQNEAQ come from the germline V gene (reference sequence). Trimming stripped 2 bases from V and 5 bases from J, with 18 bases between. The CDR3 coding sequence is TGTGCCAGCAGCTTACCAAGCAAGACGGTCCAGGAGACCCAGTACTTC. The encoded protein is CASSLPSKTVQETQYF.

This chain connects TRBV10-2 to TRBJ1-3; no firm D call. The CDR3 totals 15 residues. Trimming took 4 bases from V and 0 from J, leaving 10 bases between them. Germline loops: CDR1 WSHSY, CDR2 SAAADI. This chain's CDR3 is CASSAVPSSGNTIYF. Written as DNA, the CDR3 is TGCGCCAGCAGTGCGGTCCCGAGCTCTGGAAACACCATATATTTT.

The gene calls are TRBV19 and TRBJ2-1; D may be TRBD2 (5 bases). Deletions cut 1 base from V and 4 bases from J, with 14 bases between. There are 16 residues in the CDR3. CDR1 is LNHDA, CDR2 SQIVND, per germline (reference sequence). Here the CDR3 reads CASSIGEHPVYNEQFF. CDR3 bases: TGTGCCAGTAGTATAGGGGAGCACCCTGTGTACAATGAGCAGTTCTTC. Combining the CDR3 with reference TRBV19 and TRBJ2-1 gives the whole variable domain DGGITQSPKYLFRKEGQNVTLSCEQNLNHDAMYWYRQDPGQGLRLIYYSQIVNDFQKGDIAEGYSVSREKKESFPLTVTSAQKNPTAFYLCASSIGEHPVYNEQFFGPGTRLTVL.